This entry lists 16 T cell receptor beta chains sequenced from one sample in a study of cytotoxic CD8 clonotypes in ibrutinib-treated CLL. Sequenced by immunoSEQ multiplex PCR; TCRdb stores in-frame clones only, minus some. Counted here are just over 35,000 clones, about 64% occurring once; the ten biggest clones make up over 15%. Sequences were derived from PBMCs, sampled at disease progression, from a patient treated with ibrutinib. The receptors derive from a human donor with chronic lymphocytic leukemia.

The chain joins TRBV5-5 to TRBJ2-7, with 7 bases matching TRBD1. This CDR3 is 12 amino acids long. The V gene end was trimmed by 3 bases and the J gene end by 4 bases; junction bases not matched to a gene: 1. Germline V CDR1 and CDR2: SGHKS, YYEKEE (reference sequence). The CDR3 coding sequence is TGTGCCAGCAGCTCACAGGGGTACGAGCAGTACTTC. It encodes CASSSQGYEQYF. The whole variable domain, remainder taken from reference TRBV5-5 and TRBJ2-7, is DAGVTQSPTHLIKTRGQQVTLRCSPISGHKSVSWYQQVLGQGPQFIFQYYEKEERGRGNFPDRFSARQFPNYSSELNVNALLLGDSALYLCASSSQGYEQYFGPGTRLTVT.

The V gene is TRBV9, the J gene TRBJ2-7, with a possible D match to TRBD2 (6 bases). V was trimmed by 4 bases and J by 9 bases, leaving 26 bases between them. The CDR3 runs to 16 residues. The germline gives CDR1 SGDLS, CDR2 YYNGEE. CDR3 DNA: TGTGCCAGCAGCCGGTTGGGGCGCGGGGTCGGACACGGGCAGTACTTC. Protein sequence: CASSRLGRGVGHGQYF.

The J gene is TRBJ2-7, the V gene TRBV21-1; whether TRBD2, the table's D call, matches the DNA was not checked. TRBV21-1 is assigned pseudogene status. This CDR3 is built from 15 residues. As DNA, the CDR3 is TGTGCCAGCAGCGCCCCGGACGGACTCATCTACGAGCAGTACTTC. This gives the protein CASSAPDGLIYEQYF.

The V and J genes are TRBV15 and TRBJ1-2, with TRBD1 identical over 7 bases. The trim removed 3 bases at V and 4 bases at J, leaving 5 bases unmatched. CDR3 length: 14 residues. Germline V gene data show CDR1 as LNHNV and CDR2 as YYDKDF (reference sequence). The CDR3 loop is CATSSAGQVYGYTF. The DNA for the CDR3 is TGTGCCACCAGCAGCGCTGGACAGGTCTATGGCTACACCTTC.

The chain carries TRBV20-1 and TRBJ1-2, with no clear D. This CDR3 is 11 amino acids long. CDR1 and CDR2 (germline): DFQATT, SNEGSKA (reference sequence). Trimming pared 6 bases from V and 8 bases from J, leaving 13 bases between. CDR3 region: CSALKWTGYTF. The CDR3 DNA is TGCAGTGCCCTAAAGTGGACCGGCTACACCTTC.

This sequence joins TRBV6-5 and TRBJ2-3, with no clear D. Germline CDR1 MNHEY, CDR2 SVGAGI. The ends were cut back, 4 bases at V and 11 bases at J, with 10 bases in the middle. The CDR3 loop spans 11 amino acids. CDR3: CASSLLNEQYF. In DNA form, the CDR3 reads TGTGCCAGCAGTTTACTGAACGAGCAGTATTTT.

The chain uses TRBV9 and TRBJ2-5; the match to TRBD1 covers 12 bases. Germline CDR1 is SGDLS and CDR2 is YYNGEE. This CDR3 comprises 15 residues. V lost 0 bases, J lost 6 bases, and 3 bases stayed unmatched. The CDR3 region has the DNA TGTGCCAGCAGCGTAGTGGGGACAGGGGGCCAGACCCAGTACTTC. It encodes CASSVVGTGGQTQYF.

The rearrangement joins TRBV27 to TRBJ2-7; 8 bases agree with TRBD1. The CDR3 length is 14 residues. The germline CDR1 and CDR2 sequences are MNHEY and SMNVEV (reference sequence). V shed 5 bases, J shed 6 bases, and the junction held 9 bases outside the gene matches. Here the CDR3 DNA reads TGTGCCAGCAGTACAAGGACAGGGAACGTCGAGCAGTACTTC. Protein product: CASSTRTGNVEQYF.

This clone was seen a few times. V is TRBV6-5 and J is TRBJ2-7, with TRBD1 matching 11 bases. J lost 2 bases, V lost 4 bases, and 4 bases had no gene match. CDR3 length: 15 residues. Germline CDR1 MNHEY, CDR2 SVGAGI. The CDR3 here is CASSSPGQGAYEQYF. The CDR3 DNA follows: TGTGCCAGCAGTTCCCCGGGACAGGGGGCCTACGAGCAGTACTTC.

The rearrangement joins TRBV5-1 to TRBJ1-4; TRBD1 matches 9 bases. CDR1 is SGHRS and CDR2 is YFSETQ in the germline V gene. V lost 4 bases, J lost 4 bases, and 2 bases stayed unmatched. The CDR3 is 14 residues long. The CDR3 is CASSGQGFNEKLFF. In nucleotides, the CDR3 is TGCGCCAGCAGCGGACAGGGGTTTAATGAAAAACTGTTTTTT. Drawing the rest from reference TRBV5-1 and TRBJ1-4, the complete variable domain is KAGVTQTPRYLIKTRGQQVTLSCSPISGHRSVSWYQQTPGQGLQFLFEYFSETQRNKGNFPGRFSGRQFSNSRSEMNVSTLELGDSALYLCASSGQGFNEKLFFGSGTQLSVL.

The chain is built from TRBV5-1 and TRBJ2-2; D might be TRBD2 (7 bases). Trimming left V 0 bases short and J 4 bases short, with 13 bases between. The germline V gene encodes CDR1 SGHRS and CDR2 YFSETQ. The CDR3 is 16 residues long. The CDR3 protein is CASSLASGGRTGELFF. The CDR3 coding sequence is TGCGCCAGCAGCTTGGCTTCCGGGGGGCGCACCGGGGAGCTGTTTTTT.

The chain joins TRBV19 to TRBJ1-3; 8 bases agree with TRBD1. The CDR3 loop spans 16 amino acids. Trimming removed 5 bases from V and 0 bases from J; junction bases left unmatched: 6. Germline V gene sequence: CDR1 LNHDA, CDR2 SQIVND (reference sequence). The DNA of the CDR3 is TGTGCCAGTAGTCAAGGACAGGGCTTCTCTGGAAACACCATATATTTT. This gives the protein CASSQGQGFSGNTIYF.

The chain combines TRBV5-6 with TRBJ2-2; 7 bases are a match to TRBD1. The V segment lost 4 bases and the J segment 4 bases; nucleotides outside the gene matches: 7. The CDR3 is 15 amino acids. In germline, CDR1 is SGHDT, CDR2 YYEEEE. The CDR3 here is CASSPWDRRTGELFF. The CDR3 nucleotides are TGTGCCAGCAGCCCCTGGGACAGACGCACCGGGGAGCTGTTTTTT.

The gene calls are TRBV4-1 and TRBJ1-2; weak D call: TRBD1 (5 bases). CDR1 and CDR2 from the germline V gene are MGHRA and YSYEKL. This CDR3 contains 16 residues. V gave up 0 bases and J gave up 4 bases, with 15 bases separating them. CDR3 loop: CASSQDNAAGSYGYTF. CDR3 in DNA: TGCGCCAGCAGCCAAGATAATGCGGCAGGGAGCTATGGCTACACCTTC.

This rearrangement joins TRBV5-1 to TRBJ1-2; D remains unclear. CDR3 length: 13 residues. CDR1 SGHRS and CDR2 YFSETQ come from the germline V gene. V lost 0 bases, J lost 4 bases, and 7 bases lay in between. CDR3 sequence (DNA): TGCGCCAGCAGCTTGGCAACGGGCTATGGCTACACCTTC. This translates into CASSLATGYGYTF.

In DNA form, the CDR3 reads TGTGCCAGCAGTGACTGGGGGTGGGCTTTCTTT. Translating it yields CASSDWGWAFF. The rearrangement uses TRBV2 and TRBJ1-1, with TRBD1 as a possible D gene (5 bases). Germline V CDR1 and CDR2: SNHLY, FYNNEI. Trimming left V 3 bases short and J 11 bases short, with 10 bases between. The length of the CDR3 is 11 residues.